The 23 T cell receptor beta chains reported below all come from one sample, sequenced in a study of blood T cell repertoires in COVID-19. Sequenced by immunoSEQ multiplex PCR; TCRdb stores in-frame clones only, minus some. The table includes 170,000 or so clones, around 83% detected once. Sequencing used peripheral blood. These TCRs come from a man in his fifties or sixties with active or convalescent COVID-19.

The V and J genes are TRBV5-1 and TRBJ2-2; D may be TRBD1 (6 bases). The CDR3 has 15 residues. Trimming left V 4 bases short and J 1 base short, with 11 bases between. Per germline, CDR1 SGHRS and CDR2 YFSETQ. The CDR3 reads CASSIHRENTGELFF. DNA of the CDR3: TGCGCCAGCAGCATCCACAGGGAGAACACCGGGGAGCTGTTTTTT.

The chain recombines TRBV19 with TRBJ2-1; 10 bases align to TRBD2. Germline V lookup: CDR1 LNHDA, CDR2 SQIVND (reference sequence). V trimming: 6 bases; J trimming: 4 bases; junction bases outside the gene matches: 6. The length of the CDR3 is 15 residues. For the CDR3, the DNA is TGTGCCAGTAGCCGAAGCGGGGGGGTATACAATGAGCAGTTCTTC. Encoded protein: CASSRSGGVYNEQFF.

The chain employs TRBV10-3 and TRBJ2-7; 12 bases agree with TRBD1. V was pared by 3 bases and J by 5 bases, with 8 bases of the junction left unmatched. This CDR3 is built from 16 residues. Germline loops: CDR1 ENHRY, CDR2 SYGVKD. CDR3 nucleotide sequence: TGTGCCATCAGTGATGATAAGGGACAGGGGGCCCACGAGCAGTACTTC. Residues: CAISDDKGQGAHEQYF.

The CDR3 nucleotides are TGTGCCAGCTCACCAGCCCAGGGGCAGGGAGATACGCAGTATTTT. It encodes CASSPAQGQGDTQYF. The chain carries TRBV18 and TRBJ2-3, with D possibly matching TRBD1 (6 bases). Trimming stripped 2 bases from V and 5 bases from J, with 14 bases between. The length of the CDR3 is 15 residues. Looked up from germline, CDR1 is KGHSH and CDR2 is LQKENI.

The genes are TRBV5-1 and TRBJ2-7; 12 nucleotides agree with TRBD1. This CDR3 region has 15 residues. Germline trimming cut 3 bases from V and 5 bases from J; bases unmatched to any gene: 6. CDR1 is SGHRS and CDR2 is YFSETQ in the germline V gene. CDR3 protein: CASSSSGTGGDEQYF. The CDR3 DNA sequence: TGCGCCAGCAGCTCCTCCGGGACAGGGGGCGACGAGCAGTACTTC. The full variable domain, its missing parts supplied by reference TRBV5-1 and TRBJ2-7, is KAGVTQTPRYLIKTRGQQVTLSCSPISGHRSVSWYQQTPGQGLQFLFEYFSETQRNKGNFPGRFSGRQFSNSRSEMNVSTLELGDSALYLCASSSSGTGGDEQYFGPGTRLTVT.

V usage is TRBV5-1 and J usage is TRBJ1-1; a weak D match, TRBD1 (5 bases). Germline V gene sequence: CDR1 SGHRS, CDR2 YFSETQ. Trimming took off 5 bases at V and 3 bases at J, with 11 bases between the two ends. The CDR3 spans 13 residues. CDR3 region: CASSIGGDTEAFF. DNA for the CDR3: TGCGCCAGCAGTATCGGGGGGGACACTGAAGCTTTCTTT.

This clone was picked up one time. The chain uses TRBV2 and TRBJ2-7, with 12 bases lining up with TRBD1. The CDR3 runs to 13 residues. CDR1 is SNHLY and CDR2 is FYNNEI in the germline V gene. V lost 10 bases and J lost 7; bases outside the gene matches: 8. The CDR3 sequence is CANAGTGGGEQYF. The CDR3 bases are TGTGCCAATGCCGGGACAGGGGGCGGTGAGCAGTACTTC.

The chain couples TRBV20-1 to TRBJ2-5; 11 bases agree with TRBD2. The CDR3 extends over 15 amino acids. Germline values: CDR1 DFQATT, CDR2 SNEGSKA (reference sequence). Germline trimming cut 3 bases from V and 2 bases from J; bases unmatched to any gene: 5. This chain's CDR3 is CSASGLAGKQETQYF. In DNA, the CDR3 is TGCAGTGCTAGTGGACTAGCGGGCAAACAAGAGACCCAGTACTTC.

The chain combines TRBV10-3 with TRBJ2-2; weak D call: TRBD1 (6 bases). V shed 7 bases and J shed 6 bases, with 15 bases lying between them. CDR1 and CDR2 (germline): ENHRY, SYGVKD. This CDR3 has 14 residues. As DNA, the CDR3 is TGTGCCATCAACAACAGGGAATCCGCCGGGGAGCTGTTTTTT. Amino acid sequence: CAINNRESAGELFF.

This sequence joins TRBV2 and TRBJ2-3, with 7 bases that match TRBD1. V gave up 4 bases and J gave up 14 bases; unmatched junction bases: 9. There are 12 residues in the CDR3. The V gene's germline CDR1 is SNHLY and CDR2 FYNNEI. As DNA, the CDR3 is TGTGCCAGCAGTGGGCAGGGGGTTGAGGGGTATTTT. Translating it yields CASSGQGVEGYF.

The DNA of the CDR3 is TGTGCCAGCAGTTTGGGCAGGGGGCGGAATAATGAAAAACTGTTTTTT. It specifies CASSLGRGRNNEKLFF. The chain joins TRBV7-9 to TRBJ1-4; 8 bases line up with TRBD1. This CDR3 comprises 16 residues. CDR1 is SEHNR and CDR2 is FQNEAQ in the germline V gene (reference sequence). After removal of 6 bases from V and 4 bases from J, the junction contained 10 bases not matched to a gene.

The rearrangement uses TRBV7-3 and TRBJ2-1, with 8 bases fitting TRBD2. The germline gives CDR1 SGHTA, CDR2 FQGTGA. The CDR3 is 14 amino acids. Trimming removed 8 bases from V and 2 bases from J; junction bases left unmatched: 5. The CDR3 loop is CASSLSGTYNEQFF. The DNA of the CDR3 is TGTGCCAGCTCCCTTAGCGGGACCTACAATGAGCAGTTCTTC.

The chain recombines TRBV4-3 with TRBJ1-1; TRBD1 might be the D (6 bases). V lost 2 bases, J lost 7 bases, and 23 bases lay in between. Germline CDR1 reads LGHNA; CDR2 reads YSLEER. The CDR3 length is 17 residues. CDR3 nucleotides: TGCGCCAGCAGCCAAACCTCACTTGCCAGGGGAGGGGTTGAAGCTTTCTTT. Translated: CASSQTSLARGGVEAFF.

The rearrangement links TRBV28 to TRBJ1-6; 10 bases are a match to TRBD1. CDR3 size: 16 residues. Germline CDR1 MDHEN, CDR2 SYDVKM. V lost 0 bases to trimming and J lost 10 bases; unmatched junction nucleotides: 6. As DNA, the CDR3 is TGTGCCAGCAGTTTATGGGGGACAGGGGATGAATCACCCCTCCACTTT. This sequence encodes CASSLWGTGDESPLHF.

The chain carries TRBV11-2 and TRBJ2-7, with TRBD2 identical over 10 bases. J was trimmed by 2 bases and V by 4 bases; bases with no gene match: 17. CDR1 SGHAT and CDR2 FQNNGV come from the germline V gene. The CDR3 has 19 residues. The CDR3: CASSSEPTQGSGRTYEQYF. The CDR3 region has the DNA TGTGCCAGCAGCTCGGAACCCACGCAGGGTAGCGGGAGGACCTACGAGCAGTACTTC.

The chain couples TRBV19 to TRBJ1-5; a weak D match, TRBD1 (6 bases). The V and J ends lost 3 bases and 4 bases respectively, with 7 bases between them. CDR3 size: 13 residues. From germline, CDR1 is LNHDA and CDR2 SQIVND (reference sequence). The CDR3 DNA is TGTGCCAGTAGTATGGACAGAAATCAGCCCCAGCATTTT. It yields the protein CASSMDRNQPQHF.

The genes are TRBV27 and TRBJ2-1; 7 bases line up with TRBD1. V shed 7 bases, J shed 8 bases, and the junction held 5 bases outside the gene matches. This CDR3 has 12 residues. The germline V gene has CDR1 MNHEY and CDR2 SMNVEV (reference sequence). DNA for the CDR3: TGTGCCAGCACCGACAGGGTGGATGAGCAGTTCTTC. It is translated as CASTDRVDEQFF.

The chain joins TRBV20-1 to TRBJ2-1; D gene uncertain. V lost 4 bases and J lost 6, with 7 bases in between. The germline CDR1 and CDR2 sequences are DFQATT and SNEGSKA (reference sequence). The CDR3 covers 11 residues. The CDR3 bases are TGCAGTGCTACGCGAATCAATGAGCAGTTCTTC. It encodes CSATRINEQFF.

This clone occurred once. This chain connects TRBV28 to TRBJ1-6; perhaps TRBD1 as D (5 bases). Germline V lookup: CDR1 MDHEN, CDR2 SYDVKM. The V end was cut by 2 bases, the J end by 6 bases, with 8 bases between. The CDR3 contains 14 residues. The DNA for the CDR3 is TGTGCCAGCAGTTTAGGGGGACTTAATTCACCCCTCCACTTT. Protein product: CASSLGGLNSPLHF.

This chain connects TRBV4-1 to TRBJ1-4, with 11 bases lining up with TRBD1. Germline V gives CDR1 MGHRA, CDR2 YSYEKL. The CDR3 extends over 15 amino acids. V gave up 5 bases and J gave up 8 bases; unmatched junction bases: 7. The DNA for the CDR3 is TGCGCCAGCAGCTCCCGGGACAGGGGGAGCGAAAAACTGTTTTTT. Residues: CASSSRDRGSEKLFF.

The CDR3 nucleotides are TGTGCCAGCAGTTACTCGTACGCGGGGGGGCCGGATGAGCAGTTCTTC. Its protein product is CASSYSYAGGPDEQFF. The V call is TRBV6-5, the J call TRBJ2-1; the match to TRBD2 covers 9 bases. Germline V lookup: CDR1 MNHEY, CDR2 SVGAGI. Trimming at V came to 0 bases and at J to 8 bases, leaving 8 bases not matched to a gene. This CDR3 spans 16 amino acids.

The chain combines TRBV4-3 with TRBJ2-7, with 14 positions matching TRBD2. This CDR3 region has 16 residues. Trimming cost V 3 bases and J 4 bases; bases outside gene matches: 5. Germline CDR1 LGHNA, CDR2 YSLEER. DNA for the CDR3: TGCGCCAGCAGCCAGACTGGGACTAGCGGGAGTTACGAGCAGTACTTC. Amino acids: CASSQTGTSGSYEQYF.

This clone has a handful of counts. The V and J genes are TRBV10-3 and TRBJ2-7; the match to TRBD2 covers 14 bases. V was pared by 10 bases and J by 2 bases, with 4 bases of the junction left unmatched. Germline values: CDR1 ENHRY, CDR2 SYGVKD. The CDR3 contains 14 residues. DNA for the CDR3: TGTGCCACTATGACTAGCGGGAGGGCCTACGAGCAGTACTTC. Amino acid sequence: CATMTSGRAYEQYF.